Here is one TCR beta chain with its context. It lacks a known antigen. There are no base qualities to consult, and no much larger clone falls within one base. The record originates from a study of technical replicates of blood from a handful of donors (dated by TCRdb to about 2017). Library construction relied on the immunoSEQ multiplex PCR assay. TCRdb provides this immuneACCESS table in a form limited to in-frame rearrangements. Some clones are lacking; in checked studies, under half of them reflect an unresolved V gene, and why the rest are absent is not known. This sample is represented by tens of thousands of clones; around 94% of them were singletons. 0.38% of the sample goes to the ten largest clones. The V end gives up 5 bases and the J end 4 bases, leaving 3 bases in the junction not matched to a gene. The CDR3, from cysteine to phenylalanine, totals 14 residues. The CDR3 DNA has 42 bases and is translated from base 1. CDR1 MNHEY and CDR2 SMNVEV are derived from the germline V gene (reference sequence).

The chain is assembled from TRBV27 and TRBJ1-2, with 11 junctional bases fitting TRBD1. What was sequenced was T cells isolated from PBMCs. This TCR was recovered from a human donor in good health. The CDR3 here reads CASSRDRGAYGYTF. The sequence in DNA is TGTGCCAGCAGTAGGGACAGGGGGGCCTATGGCTACACCTTC.